This TCR beta chain was profiled in a study of control samples from healthy donors and cancer patients. V lost 0 bases and J 0 bases, leaving 9 bases between the germline ends. The CDR3 extends over 15 amino acids. Germline assignment: CDR1 LNHDA and CDR2 SQIVND (reference sequence). Sequencing used immunoSEQ multiplex PCR; TCRdb keeps in-frame clones, though not all of them. There are 150,000 or so clones in the sample; roughly 93% occur only once, and roughly 5.7% lies in the top ten. J is TRBJ2-7 and V is TRBV19, with D possibly being TRBD2 (6 bases). This TCR came from a man aged 18 to 35 in good health. Sequencing was performed on blood. The CDR3 loop is CASSIDGGLSYEQYF. DNA for the CDR3: TGTGCCAGTAGTATAGATGGAGGGCTCTCCTACGAGCAGTACTTC.